A single sample gave rise to the 32 T cell receptor beta chains below, sequenced in a study of patients and donors after allogeneic stem cell transplantation. TCRdb fed the RT-PCR reads into MiXCR, producing one record per CDR3 protein. The sample carries 410,000 or so distinct CDR3 sequences, approximately 16% recorded once. The sample was blood, either unsorted or a sorted T cell fraction (not recorded which). These receptors were obtained from a human donor who was either an allogeneic HSCT recipient or a stem cell or donor lymphocyte infusion donor (not recorded which). It is not recorded whose cells these are; they may come from a transplant donor.

This clonotype was recorded many times. The chain links TRBV6-2 or TRBV6-3 to TRBJ2-4; TRBD1 matches at 8 bases. Germline CDR1 and CDR2: MNHEY and SVGEGT. The CDR3 has 19 amino acids. The J segment lost 2 bases and the V segment lost 0 bases, leaving 12 bases of the junction unmatched. The CDR3 loop reads CASSYSGTGYRKTKNIQYF. CDR3 coding DNA: TGTGCCAGCAGTTACTCGGGGACAGGCTACCGAAAAACCAAAAACATTCAGTACTTC.

The V and J genes are TRBV7-3 and TRBJ2-4; D is undetermined. Germline V gives CDR1 SGHTA, CDR2 FQGTGA. There are 16 residues in the CDR3. V lost 1 base, J lost 4 bases, and 14 bases lay in between. The CDR3 protein is CASSLMRSNLKNIQYF. For the CDR3, the DNA is TGTGCCAGCAGCTTAATGCGCAGTAACCTTAAAAACATTCAGTACTTC.

This clonotype has just a few counts. The chain recombines TRBV19 with TRBJ2-3; TRBD2 aligns across 9 bases. The CDR3 is made up of 16 amino acids. Germline assignment: CDR1 LNHDA and CDR2 SQIVND (reference sequence). Trimming at V came to 2 bases and at J to 2 bases, leaving 5 bases not matched to a gene. As DNA, the CDR3 is TGTGCCAGTAGTATATCTGGCGGGAGGGTCACAGATACGCAGTATTTT. It yields the protein CASSISGGRVTDTQYF.

This clonotype was seen at least ten times. The gene calls are TRBV29-1 and TRBJ2-2; D ambiguous. CDR3 length: 15 amino acids. From germline, CDR1 is SQVTM and CDR2 ANQGSEA. The V gene lost 3 bases and the J gene lost 2 bases, with 13 bases spanning the gap. The chain's CDR3 is CSVDLGQENTGELFF. The CDR3 nucleotides are TGCAGCGTTGATTTAGGGCAGGAAAACACCGGGGAGCTGTTTTTT.

This sequence joins TRBV28 and TRBJ2-2; D might be TRBD1 or TRBD2, each matching 6 bases. The CDR3 consists of 15 residues. Germline V gives CDR1 MDHEN, CDR2 SYDVKM. V lost 3 bases, J lost 5 bases, and 13 bases lay in between. CDR3 DNA: TGTGCCAGCAGTTTTTCCGGGGGCAGGACCGGGGAGCTGTTTTTT. It is translated as CASSFSGGRTGELFF.

A few counts support this clonotype. This chain links TRBV7-8 with TRBJ2-7; D is undetermined. This CDR3 comprises 14 residues. CDR1 and CDR2 from the germline V gene are SGHVS and FQNEAQ. V was trimmed by 1 base and J by 2 bases, leaving 9 bases between them. CDR3 nucleotides: TGTGCCAGCAGCTTAGAGAGAAGGGCCTACGAGCAGTACTTC. Translating gives CASSLERRAYEQYF.

In this sample, this clonotype turned up many times. The chain carries TRBV12-3 or TRBV12-4 and TRBJ1-5, with 8 nucleotides matching TRBD1. V was pared by 3 bases and J by 6 bases, with 7 bases of the junction left unmatched. There are 15 residues in the CDR3. This CDR3 is CASSFHGQGSQPQHF. The CDR3 nucleotides read TGTGCCAGCAGTTTTCACGGACAGGGTAGTCAGCCCCAGCATTTT.

This chain links TRBV24-1 with TRBJ2-3, with 7 bases matching TRBD1. V dropped 4 bases and J dropped 2; count of bases not matched to a gene: 5. CDR3 length: 15 amino acids. The germline V gene encodes CDR1 KGHDR and CDR2 SFDVKD. The CDR3, as DNA: TGTGCCACCAGTGAACCTGGACAGGACACAGATACGCAGTATTTT. This encodes CATSEPGQDTDTQYF.

This clonotype showed up just a few times. This rearrangement joins TRBV29-1 to TRBJ1-6; D is unclear. The CDR3 extends over 13 amino acids. CDR1 is SQVTM and CDR2 is ANQGSEA in the germline V gene. V gave up 2 bases and J gave up 7 bases, with 9 bases separating them. CDR3: CSVETDANSPLHF. CDR3 sequence (DNA): TGCAGCGTTGAAACGGACGCCAATTCACCCCTCCACTTT.

With regard to this clonotype: A much larger clone differs from this one at a single base, so this may be a read error. This chain connects TRBV6-2 or TRBV6-3 to TRBJ1-2; TRBD1 might be the D (5 bases). V was pared by 4 bases and J by 4 bases, with 13 bases between. The germline gives CDR1 MNHEY, CDR2 SVGEGT. The CDR3 length is 14 residues. The CDR3 DNA follows: TGTGCCAGCAGTTTGGCGGGGCAGCTCTATGGCTACACCTTC. Translating it yields CASSLAGQLYGYTF.

This clonotype has only a few counts. CDR3 sequence (DNA): TGTGCCAGCCCAAACAAACGGGAAGGGAACACTGAAGCTTTCTTT. It codes for CASPNKREGNTEAFF. The rearrangement uses TRBV2 and TRBJ1-1; D unclear. The CDR3 loop spans 15 amino acids. Per the germline V gene, CDR1 is SNHLY and CDR2 is FYNNEI. Between the trimmed V and J ends, which lost 8 bases and 1 base, there was a span of 17 bases.

This clonotype occurred a few times. V and J are TRBV6-5 and TRBJ2-1; 10 bases are a match to TRBD2. Germline V CDR1 and CDR2: MNHEY, SVGAGI. The CDR3 length is 17 residues. With 2 bases clipped from V and 2 bases from J, the junction kept 6 bases outside the gene matches. CDR3 nucleotide sequence: TGTGCCAGCAGTTACCTCCCTAGCGGGAGACCCTACAATGAGCAGTTCTTC. This encodes CASSYLPSGRPYNEQFF.

V is TRBV24-1 and J is TRBJ2-2, with TRBD2 matching 13 bases. The ends lost 4 bases at V and 5 bases at J; junction bases unmatched: 6. Germline lookup yields CDR1 KGHDR and CDR2 SFDVKD. This CDR3 contains 17 residues. This CDR3 is CATSDRTSGSVTGELFF. CDR3 coding DNA: TGTGCCACCAGTGACCGGACTAGCGGGAGTGTAACCGGGGAGCTGTTTTTT.

This chain uses TRBV29-1 with TRBJ1-1, with D maybe TRBD1 (6 bases). The CDR3 has 13 residues. V was trimmed by 3 bases and J by 4 bases, leaving 12 bases between them. Germline CDR1 is SQVTM and CDR2 is ANQGSEA. Here the CDR3 reads CSVEQDSVTEAFF. CDR3 nucleotides: TGCAGCGTTGAGCAGGACAGCGTCACTGAAGCTTTCTTT.

This clonotype showed up many times. The chain has TRBV5-1 and TRBJ2-1; 16 bases align to TRBD2. Germline V lookup: CDR1 SGHRS, CDR2 YFSETQ. V was pared by 5 bases and J by 9 bases, with 11 bases of the junction left unmatched. The CDR3 runs 17 residues. The CDR3 sequence: CASSQQPGLAGGSEQFF. CDR3 bases: TGCGCCAGCAGTCAACAGCCGGGACTAGCGGGAGGGTCTGAGCAGTTCTTC.

This clonotype has just a few counts. The chain uses TRBV6-5 and TRBJ2-7; D not certain. V was clipped by 3 bases and J by 0 bases, with 15 bases between them. The CDR3 is 16 amino acids. The germline V gene encodes CDR1 MNHEY and CDR2 SVGAGI. CDR3: CASSYRVRRASYEQYF. CDR3 nucleotides: TGTGCCAGCAGTTATCGGGTCCGTCGGGCCTCCTACGAGCAGTACTTC.

The V call is TRBV9, the J call TRBJ2-7, with 10 bases fitting TRBD2. V lost 3 bases, J lost 5 bases, and 8 bases stayed unmatched. The CDR3 totals 15 residues. The germline V gene encodes CDR1 SGDLS and CDR2 YYNGEE. The CDR3 loop reads CASSDLAGAHHEQYF. The DNA of the CDR3 is TGTGCCAGCAGCGATCTAGCGGGAGCCCACCACGAGCAGTACTTC.

CDR3: CSARARDSYQETQYF. For the CDR3, the DNA is TGCAGTGCTAGAGCTCGTGACAGCTACCAAGAGACCCAGTACTTC. The chain has TRBV20-1 and TRBJ2-5; perhaps TRBD1 as D (5 bases). The germline V gene encodes CDR1 DFQATT and CDR2 SNEGSKA (reference sequence). Trimming left V 1 base short and J 0 bases short, with 12 bases between. This CDR3 is built from 15 residues.

The CDR3 loop reads CASREGRGRSSYEQYF. Written as DNA, the CDR3 is TGTGCCAGCCGAGAGGGGAGGGGCCGAAGCTCCTACGAGCAGTACTTC. V and J are TRBV7-8 and TRBJ2-7, with 7 bases that match TRBD2. Germline V gene data show CDR1 as SGHVS and CDR2 as FQNEAQ. V lost 8 bases to trimming and J lost 0 bases; unmatched junction nucleotides: 13. This CDR3 spans 16 amino acids.

This clonotype came up a few times. The chain has TRBV6-1 and TRBJ1-5; D uncertain. This CDR3 has 18 amino acids. The germline CDR1 and CDR2 sequences are MNHNS and SASEGT. V lost 1 base and J 5 bases, leaving 21 bases between the germline ends. The CDR3: CASSEVGRRRLSDQPQHF. The DNA for the CDR3 is TGTGCCAGCAGTGAAGTTGGGCGCAGGCGGCTCTCGGATCAGCCCCAGCATTTT.

The rearrangement uses TRBV7-9 and TRBJ1-5; D not resolved. There are 12 residues in the CDR3. With 4 bases removed from V and 6 bases from J, the gap between germline ends came to 7 bases. The germline CDR1 and CDR2 sequences are SEHNR and FQNEAQ (reference sequence). The CDR3 region has the DNA TGTGCCAGCAGCTCCTTCAGTCAGCCCCAGCATTTT. Its translation is CASSSFSQPQHF.

V is TRBV20-1 and J is TRBJ2-1; D remains unclear. The V gene's germline CDR1 is DFQATT and CDR2 SNEGSKA (reference sequence). Deletions cut 3 bases from V and 9 bases from J, with 9 bases between. The CDR3 has 11 amino acids. CDR3 coding DNA: TGCAGTGCTAGTACCCCTGGTGAGCAGTTCTTC. This sequence encodes CSASTPGEQFF.

CDR3 bases: TGTGCCAGCAGTCTCGACACCGGGACGAGAACCGGGGAGCTGTTTTTT. Protein product: CASSLDTGTRTGELFF. The rearrangement joins TRBV6-1 to TRBJ2-2; either TRBD1 or TRBD2 may fit D (5 bases each). In germline, CDR1 is MNHNS, CDR2 SASEGT. Trimming left V 5 bases short and J 5 bases short, with 18 bases between. This CDR3 is 16 amino acids long.

This clonotype was recorded only once. The chain links TRBV13 to TRBJ2-1, with 9 bases aligning to TRBD2. The CDR3 contains 15 residues. J gave up 10 bases and V 5 bases, and 12 bases lay outside the gene matches. Per germline, CDR1 PRHDT and CDR2 FYEKMQ (reference sequence). The CDR3 region is CASSVLAGSVGEQFF. CDR3 sequence (DNA): TGTGCCAGCAGCGTTCTAGCGGGATCGGTTGGGGAGCAGTTCTTC.

In this sample, this clonotype turned up many times. The rearrangement links TRBV5-1 to TRBJ2-1; 7 nucleotides agree with TRBD1. Looked up from germline, CDR1 is SGHRS and CDR2 is YFSETQ. V gave up 4 bases and J gave up 3 bases; unmatched junction bases: 7. The length of the CDR3 is 15 residues. The CDR3 loop is CASSEQQGFYNEQFF. The CDR3 DNA follows: TGCGCCAGCAGCGAACAACAGGGGTTCTACAATGAGCAGTTCTTC.

This clonotype was seen only a few times. The chain joins TRBV6-5 to TRBJ2-3, with 7 bases identical to TRBD2. CDR3 length: 15 amino acids. The J segment lost 4 bases and the V segment lost 2 bases, leaving 6 bases of the junction unmatched. Per germline, CDR1 MNHEY and CDR2 SVGAGI. CDR3 loop: CASSYKRGGSDTQYF. CDR3 nucleotides: TGTGCCAGCAGTTACAAGCGGGGTGGGTCAGATACGCAGTATTTT.

This clonotype was found a few times. The chain employs TRBV13 and TRBJ1-6; a weak D match, TRBD1 (5 bases). V dropped 0 bases and J dropped 8 bases, with 11 bases sitting between them. The V gene's germline CDR1 is PRHDT and CDR2 FYEKMQ (reference sequence). This CDR3 has 15 residues. CDR3 DNA: TGTGCCAGCAGCTTAGGACGCCAGGGTTATTCACCCCTCCACTTT. Encoded protein: CASSLGRQGYSPLHF.

A few counts support this clonotype. The CDR3 loop is CASSPLAGGLYNEQFF. The CDR3 coding sequence is TGTGCCAGCAGCCCCCTAGCGGGAGGCTTATACAATGAGCAGTTCTTC. The chain is built from TRBV9 and TRBJ2-1, with 11 bases lining up with TRBD2. V trimming: 4 bases; J trimming: 4 bases; junction bases outside the gene matches: 7. The length of the CDR3 is 16 residues. CDR1 and CDR2 (germline): SGDLS, YYNGEE.

The chain employs TRBV7-2 and TRBJ2-6, with TRBD1 as a possible D gene (5 bases). The CDR3 has 15 residues. Trimming removed 8 bases at V and 0 bases at J, with 11 bases between. Germline CDR1 SGHTA, CDR2 FQGNSA. This CDR3 is CASRTGYSGANVLTF. CDR3 nucleotides: TGTGCCAGCCGTACAGGTTACTCTGGGGCCAACGTCCTGACTTTC.

This sequence joins TRBV5-1 and TRBJ2-3, with a weak D call TRBD1 (6 bases). The V gene's germline CDR1 is SGHRS and CDR2 YFSETQ. The CDR3 is made up of 16 amino acids. V was clipped by 0 bases and J by 5 bases, with 16 bases between them. For the CDR3, the DNA is TGCGCCAGCAGCTTGGGGTTACAGGGTTATGTAGATACGCAGTATTTT. Residues: CASSLGLQGYVDTQYF.

The chain has TRBV20-1 and TRBJ2-7; weak D call: TRBD2 (6 bases). The CDR3 has 15 residues. V lost 1 base and J lost 0, with 13 bases in between. CDR1 and CDR2 (germline): DFQATT, SNEGSKA (reference sequence). The CDR3 nucleotides are TGCAGTGCTAGAGGCTGGGACTTGAGCTCCTACGAGCAGTACTTC. As protein: CSARGWDLSSYEQYF.

This chain joins TRBV5-6 and TRBJ2-2; 8 bases line up with TRBD1. J lost 4 bases, V lost 2 bases, and 7 bases had no gene match. Germline V gene data show CDR1 as SGHDT and CDR2 as YYEEEE. This CDR3 has 16 amino acids. The CDR3 loop is CASSFHAGQVTGELFF. The CDR3 nucleotides are TGTGCCAGCAGCTTCCACGCGGGACAGGTCACCGGGGAGCTGTTTTTT.